This entry lists 23 T cell receptor beta chains sequenced from one sample in a study of Ad26.COV2.S vaccination and SARS-CoV-2 variants. TCRdb keeps only in-frame clones here, not all; method: immunoSEQ multiplex PCR. This table holds 300,000 to 400,000 clones, 70% to 90% found once. Stated treatment: about 20 received Ad26.COV2.S at low or high dose, single or two shots; several received placebo; per-sample allocation not given. After the first vaccine or placebo injection, samples were drawn on day 63. The material was peripheral blood, obtained in a trial of Ad26.COV2.S vaccine versus placebo. The receptor set was obtained from a person aged 18-60 years who received the Ad26.COV2.S COVID-19 vaccine or a placebo.

This chain uses TRBV7-3 with TRBJ1-1; a weak D match, TRBD1 (6 bases). The V and J ends lost 5 bases and 7 bases respectively, with 14 bases between them. This CDR3 has 13 amino acids. The germline gives CDR1 SGHTA, CDR2 FQGTGA. In DNA, the CDR3 is TGTGCCAGCAGCGCCCAGGGGATCGGTGAAGCTTTCTTT. This gives the protein CASSAQGIGEAFF.

This chain links TRBV28 with TRBJ1-2; no definite D call. Trimming cost V 2 bases and J 5 bases, with 6 bases left between them. CDR3 length equals 12 residues. Germline CDR1 reads MDHEN; CDR2 reads SYDVKM. The CDR3 nucleotides read TGTGCCAGCAGTTTAAGACAATATGGCTACACCTTC. This codes for CASSLRQYGYTF.

V and J are TRBV24-1 and TRBJ2-3; TRBD2 matches 9 bases. With V trimmed by 1 base and J by 0 bases, 13 bases remained unmatched. The CDR3 consists of 20 residues. Germline V gives CDR1 KGHDR, CDR2 SFDVKD. CDR3 bases: TGTGCCACCAGTGATTTCCGAGCGGAGGCGGGGGGGACTAGCACAGATACGCAGTATTTT. As protein: CATSDFRAEAGGTSTDTQYF.

The chain couples TRBV28 to TRBJ2-6; maybe TRBD2 (6 bases). Trimming cost V 5 bases and J 4 bases, with 12 bases left between them. Germline CDR1 is MDHEN and CDR2 is SYDVKM. The CDR3 extends over 15 amino acids. CDR3 in amino acids: CASSRGLGGANVLTF. CDR3 in DNA: TGTGCCAGCAGTCGGGGGTTGGGAGGGGCCAACGTCCTGACTTTC.

The V gene is TRBV6-6, the J gene TRBJ2-7; the D gene is possibly TRBD1 (6 bases). V lost 7 bases, J lost 0 bases, and 16 bases lay in between. The CDR3 length is 15 residues. Germline values: CDR1 MNHNY, CDR2 SVGAGI (reference sequence). The CDR3 sequence: CASTPTGTSSYEQYF. CDR3 DNA: TGTGCCAGCACCCCGACAGGTACCAGCTCCTACGAGCAGTACTTC.

The chain carries TRBV18 and TRBJ1-1, with TRBD1 as a possible D gene (6 bases). Deletions cut 3 bases from V and 4 bases from J, with 15 bases between. Germline-derived CDR1 and CDR2 are KGHSH and LQKENI. The CDR3 covers 15 residues. Here the CDR3 reads CASSPVAGAGTEAFF. The CDR3 DNA sequence: TGTGCCAGCTCACCTGTCGCAGGGGCGGGCACTGAAGCTTTCTTT. Complete variable domain (other parts from reference TRBV18 and TRBJ1-1): NAGVMQNPRHLVRRRGQEARLRCSPMKGHSHVYWYRQLPEEGLKFMVYLQKENIIDESGMPKERFSAEFPKEGPSILRIQQVVRGDSAAYFCASSPVAGAGTEAFFGQGTRLTVV.

This chain links TRBV5-1 with TRBJ2-2; no clear D gene. The V and J ends lost 0 bases and 1 base respectively, with 7 bases between them. The CDR3 consists of 15 residues. CDR1 and CDR2 (germline): SGHRS, YFSETQ. DNA for the CDR3: TGCGCCAGCAGCTTGGCATCCGGGAACACCGGGGAGCTGTTTTTT. Its protein product is CASSLASGNTGELFF.

The V gene is TRBV11-3, the J gene TRBJ2-1; 9 positions agree with TRBD2. This CDR3 has 15 residues. Germline lookup yields CDR1 SGHNT and CDR2 YENEEA. V was pared by 5 bases and J by 5 bases, with 7 bases of the junction left unmatched. CDR3 sequence: CASSGALAGHNEQFF. The CDR3 bases are TGTGCCAGCAGCGGCGCGCTAGCGGGGCACAATGAGCAGTTCTTC.

The genes are TRBV7-2 and TRBJ2-3, with 15 bases identical to TRBD2. The CDR3 covers 17 residues. Trimming at V came to 4 bases and at J to 5 bases, leaving 7 bases not matched to a gene. Germline CDR1 SGHTA, CDR2 FQGNSA. This chain's CDR3 is CASSSRTSGGAGDTQYF. Here the CDR3 DNA reads TGTGCCAGCAGCTCCCGGACTAGCGGGGGGGCGGGAGATACGCAGTATTTT.

The chain carries TRBV5-4 and TRBJ1-1, with TRBD1 matching 10 bases. Germline V gene data show CDR1 as SGHNT and CDR2 as YYREEE (reference sequence). Unmatched junction bases numbered 7, after V lost 5 bases and J lost 6 bases. The CDR3 extends over 14 amino acids. The CDR3, as DNA: TGTGCCAGCAGGAACCTTGGACAGGGGGCTGAAGCTTTCTTT. It is translated as CASRNLGQGAEAFF.

This rearrangement joins TRBV7-9 to TRBJ2-5; 12 bases line up with TRBD2. The J segment lost 5 bases and the V segment lost 8 bases, leaving 9 bases of the junction unmatched. From germline, CDR1 is SEHNR and CDR2 FQNEAQ (reference sequence). The CDR3 totals 15 residues. The CDR3, as DNA: TGTGCCAGCGGAAGGACTAGCGGGGACCGGGAGACCCAGTACTTC. Its protein is CASGRTSGDRETQYF.

The chain is built from TRBV9 and TRBJ1-2; 7 bases agree with TRBD1. The V gene's germline CDR1 is SGDLS and CDR2 YYNGEE. The CDR3 covers 16 residues. V shed 3 bases, J shed 3 bases, and the junction held 11 bases outside the gene matches. CDR3 protein: CASSGGQDSPYYGYTF. As DNA, the CDR3 is TGTGCCAGCAGCGGAGGACAGGATTCCCCTTACTATGGCTACACCTTC.

The chain carries TRBV7-3 and TRBJ1-2; 8 bases line up with TRBD1. CDR3 length: 13 residues. The junction had 3 bases not matched to a gene; V was cut back by 5 bases and J by 4 bases. Germline values: CDR1 SGHTA, CDR2 FQGTGA. The CDR3 sequence is CASSRQGLYGYTF. CDR3 DNA: TGTGCCAGCAGCCGACAGGGGCTCTATGGCTACACCTTC. The variable domain in full, completed from reference TRBV7-3 and TRBJ1-2, reads GAGVSQTPSNKVTEKGKYVELRCDPISGHTALYWYRQSLGQGPEFLIYFQGTGAADDSGLPNDRFFAVRPEGSVSTLKIQRTERGDSAVYLCASSRQGLYGYTFGSGTRLTVV.

This sequence joins TRBV5-6 and TRBJ1-1; 8 nucleotides line up with TRBD1. This CDR3 contains 11 residues. Germline V gene lookup returns CDR1 SGHDT and CDR2 YYEEEE. Germline trimming cut 4 bases from V and 8 bases from J; bases unmatched to any gene: 1. The CDR3 loop reads CASSRTGEAFF. The CDR3 DNA is TGTGCCAGCAGCCGGACAGGGGAAGCTTTCTTT. Drawing the rest from reference TRBV5-6 and TRBJ1-1, the complete variable domain is DAGVTQSPTHLIKTRGQQVTLRCSPKSGHDTVSWYQQALGQGPQFIFQYYEEEERQRGNFPDRFSGHQFPNYSSELNVNALLLGDSALYLCASSRTGEAFFGQGTRLTVV.

V is TRBV10-3 and J is TRBJ2-7; D is ambiguous. Trimming removed 1 base from V and 2 bases from J, with 21 bases in between. Germline assignment: CDR1 ENHRY and CDR2 SYGVKD. CDR3 length: 18 residues. CDR3 nucleotides: TGTGCCATCAGTGAGTTTGGTGTCGACCAACCAAGACCCTACGAGCAGTACTTC. Residues: CAISEFGVDQPRPYEQYF.

This rearrangement joins TRBV27 to TRBJ2-1; D is uncertain. The CDR3 has 14 residues. V lost 6 bases to trimming and J lost 5 bases, with 14 bases between them. CDR1 and CDR2 from the germline V gene are MNHEY and SMNVEV (reference sequence). The CDR3: CASSPLNIHNEQFF. CDR3 nucleotides: TGTGCCAGCAGCCCCTTGAACATACACAATGAGCAGTTCTTC.

The chain couples TRBV19 to TRBJ1-1, with unresolved D. Trimming pared 5 bases from V and 1 base from J, leaving 14 bases between. The CDR3 has 15 residues. Per germline, CDR1 LNHDA and CDR2 SQIVND (reference sequence). For the CDR3, the DNA is TGTGCCAGTAGTCACGGGATCCTCAGGAACACTGAAGCTTTCTTT. This encodes CASSHGILRNTEAFF.

The CDR3 DNA reads as TGTGCCAGCAGCTTAGCGGGGGGGTTCTACAATGAGCAGTTCTTC. It encodes CASSLAGGFYNEQFF. The chain has TRBV7-6 and TRBJ2-1, with 7 bases identical to TRBD2. The CDR3 has 15 amino acids. V shed 0 bases, J shed 3 bases, and the junction held 2 bases outside the gene matches. Germline lookup yields CDR1 SGHVS and CDR2 FNYEAQ.

The chain joins TRBV5-1 to TRBJ2-5; no clear D gene. The germline CDR1 and CDR2 sequences are SGHRS and YFSETQ. Trimming removed 1 base at V and 2 bases at J, with 9 bases between. CDR3 length: 14 residues. CDR3 bases: TGCGCCAGCAGCTTGCGGAGTAGGCAAGAGACCCAGTACTTC. Translation: CASSLRSRQETQYF.

The chain has TRBV6-2 or TRBV6-3 and TRBJ1-6; the D gene is possibly TRBD1 (5 bases). In germline, CDR1 is MNHEY, CDR2 SVGEGT. The CDR3 has 15 residues. V shed 2 bases and J shed 13 bases, with 18 bases lying between them. This CDR3 is CASSYRSTATRPLHF. DNA of the CDR3: TGTGCCAGCAGTTACCGATCGACAGCCACTCGCCCCCTCCACTTT.

This chain uses TRBV11-2 with TRBJ2-2, with unresolved D. CDR3 size: 12 residues. Trimming took 0 bases from V and 6 from J, leaving 2 bases between them. Per the germline V gene, CDR1 is SGHAT and CDR2 is FQNNGV. CDR3 region: CASSLDAGELFF. CDR3 nucleotide sequence: TGTGCCAGCAGCTTAGACGCCGGGGAGCTGTTTTTT.

CDR3 in amino acids: CASNPELYSPLHF. CDR3 DNA: TGTGCCAGCAACCCTGAATTGTATTCACCCCTCCACTTT. This sequence joins TRBV2 and TRBJ1-6, with D unclear. From germline, CDR1 is SNHLY and CDR2 FYNNEI. The CDR3 extends over 13 amino acids. V was shortened by 7 bases and J by 8 bases, with 12 bases between the two germline ends.

This chain uses TRBV25-1 with TRBJ2-7; the D call may be TRBD1 or TRBD2 (5 bases each). V was cut by 1 base and J by 5 bases, with 12 bases left in between. In germline, CDR1 is MGHDK, CDR2 SYGVNS. The CDR3 sequence is 14 residues long. The CDR3 DNA reads as TGTGCCAGCAGTGAATGGGTTGGGGGAAACGAGCAGTACTTC. Translating it yields CASSEWVGGNEQYF.